The sequence of this T cell receptor beta chain was determined in a study of CD8+ T cells in alopecia areata. RNA, once extracted, was reverse transcribed into cDNA for use as the sequencing template. This table comes from immunoSEQ multiplex PCR, and its TCRdb copy is limited to in-frame clones, with some not included. The sample contains hundreds of thousands of clones, 50% to 60% of which appear only once. Germline CDR1 and CDR2: LNHDA and SQIVND (reference sequence). The CDR3 sequence is 14 residues long. Trimming took 2 bases from V and 2 from J, leaving 9 bases between them. Sequences were derived from CD4+ T cells sorted from blood, sampled at week 0. This chain links TRBV19 with TRBJ2-5; possibly TRBD1 for D (5 bases). This TCR was sampled from a human donor with alopecia areata. The CDR3 reads CASSILPGQETQYF. Here the CDR3 DNA reads TGTGCCAGTAGTATACTCCCAGGGCAAGAGACCCAGTACTTC.